The next 17 T cell receptor beta chains were all read from a single sample in a study of shared clonotypes between healthy human individuals. The table came from immunoSEQ multiplex PCR; TCRdb's copy has only in-frame clones and leaves some out. Here the sample spans approximately 2,000,000 clones, 85% to 95% being singletons. Sequencing was carried out using naive CD4+ T cells from PBMCs. Subset indicated: CD45RA+ positively selected. The receptors originated from a man between 18 and 35 years old in good health. Some clones in this sample may be carry-over from other donors' samples.

The V and J genes are TRBV5-1 and TRBJ2-7, with D maybe TRBD1 (6 bases). There are 14 residues in the CDR3. Germline V lookup: CDR1 SGHRS, CDR2 YFSETQ. V shed 0 bases and J shed 3 bases, with 10 bases lying between them. The CDR3 DNA reads as TGCGCCAGCAGCTTGGACAGGGAGCTCTACGAGCAGTACTTC. Translated: CASSLDRELYEQYF.

The chain links TRBV9 to TRBJ2-3, with D perhaps TRBD1 (6 bases). V was shortened by 0 bases and J by 7 bases, with 12 bases between the two germline ends. The length of the CDR3 is 14 residues. Germline CDR1 and CDR2: SGDLS and YYNGEE. CDR3 sequence (DNA): TGTGCCAGCAGCGTAGCAGCACAGGGCAATACGCAGTATTTT. This sequence encodes CASSVAAQGNTQYF.

The chain links TRBV7-9 to TRBJ2-5; D ambiguous. Trimming cost V 8 bases and J 5 bases, with 12 bases left between them. Germline CDR1 and CDR2: SEHNR and FQNEAQ (reference sequence). This CDR3 has 12 residues. CDR3 amino acids: CASALGGETQYF. Here the CDR3 DNA reads TGTGCCAGCGCCCTAGGCGGCGAGACCCAGTACTTC.

The DNA for the CDR3 is TGCGCCAGCAGCCACGGACTAGCCGGCAATGAGCAGTTCTTC. Its protein product is CASSHGLAGNEQFF. The chain recombines TRBV5-1 with TRBJ2-1, with 8 nucleotides matching TRBD2. This CDR3 has 14 amino acids. V shed 4 bases, J shed 6 bases, and the junction held 6 bases outside the gene matches. Germline V gives CDR1 SGHRS, CDR2 YFSETQ.

CDR3 amino acids: CATFAWLSSYNEQFF. The CDR3, as DNA: TGTGCCACCTTCGCGTGGCTGAGCTCCTACAATGAGCAGTTCTTC. This chain joins TRBV27 and TRBJ2-1; D uncertain. The CDR3 totals 15 residues. Germline CDR1 and CDR2: MNHEY and SMNVEV (reference sequence). Trimming cost V 10 bases and J 0 bases, with 16 bases left between them.

This clone was picked up one time. The chain links TRBV11-3 to TRBJ2-1; 7 nucleotides align to TRBD2. The trim removed 0 bases at V and 8 bases at J, leaving 10 bases unmatched. The CDR3 is 16 residues long. The germline V gene encodes CDR1 SGHNT and CDR2 YENEEA. CDR3 nucleotides: TGTGCCAGCAGCTTAGATTGGGGGGAGGGCCGGTATGAGCAGTTCTTC. Translation: CASSLDWGEGRYEQFF.

The rearrangement uses TRBV1 and TRBJ2-2; no check of the table's D call, TRBD2, against the DNA was made. TRBV1 is noted as a pseudogene. The CDR3 length is 17 residues. In DNA form, the CDR3 reads TGCACCAGCAGCCAAGGTGATAGCGGGAGGAAAACCGGGGAGCTGTTTTTT. Encoded protein: CTSSQGDSGRKTGELFF.

The chain joins TRBV11-3 to TRBJ2-2; TRBD2 matches 7 bases. The CDR3 spans 14 residues. Germline CDR1 reads SGHNT; CDR2 reads YENEEA. V gave up 5 bases and J gave up 6 bases; unmatched junction bases: 6. CDR3 sequence: CASSTREGAGELFF. CDR3 in DNA: TGTGCCAGCAGCACAAGGGAGGGTGCCGGGGAGCTGTTTTTT.

With respect to this clone: The same CDR3 also results from other DNA sequences found in this sample. The chain has TRBV7-3 and TRBJ2-1, with D tentatively TRBD1 (6 bases). V was pared by 5 bases and J by 1 base, with 12 bases between. Germline-derived CDR1 and CDR2 are SGHTA and FQGTGA. The CDR3 is 15 residues long. The CDR3 loop is CASSPLGGSYNEQFF. In DNA form, the CDR3 reads TGTGCCAGCAGCCCGCTAGGGGGATCCTACAATGAGCAGTTCTTC.

The chain recombines TRBV30 with TRBJ1-1, with D unresolved. Trimming pared 1 base from V and 6 bases from J, leaving 6 bases between. The CDR3 covers 11 residues. Germline loops: CDR1 GTSNPN, CDR2 SVGIG (reference sequence). The CDR3 loop reads CAWSALAEAFF. DNA for the CDR3: TGTGCCTGGAGTGCATTGGCTGAAGCTTTCTTT.

CDR3 sequence reads: CASSQTGGAGANVLTF. CDR3 coding DNA: TGTGCCAGCAGCCAGACGGGGGGCGCTGGGGCCAACGTCCTGACTTTC. The rearrangement joins TRBV7-2 to TRBJ2-6, with D perhaps matching TRBD2 (7 bases). V lost 5 bases and J lost 2, with 13 bases in between. The CDR3 has 16 residues. Germline lookup yields CDR1 SGHTA and CDR2 FQGNSA. The entire variable domain, with the rest obtained from reference TRBV7-2 and TRBJ2-6, is as follows: GAGVSQSPSNKVTEKGKDVELRCDPISGHTALYWYRQSLGQGLEFLIYFQGNSAPDKSGLPSDRFSAERTGGSVSTLTIQRTQQEDSAVYLCASSQTGGAGANVLTFGAGSRLTVL.

This sequence joins TRBV19 and TRBJ2-1; 13 bases line up with TRBD2. CDR1 and CDR2 (germline): LNHDA, SQIVND (reference sequence). Losses at the gene ends were 4 bases for V and 8 bases for J; bases not matched to a gene: 5. CDR3 length equals 15 residues. Here the CDR3 reads CASSKGLAGVHEQFF. In DNA form, the CDR3 reads TGTGCCAGTAGTAAAGGACTAGCGGGAGTACATGAGCAGTTCTTC.

V gene TRBV11-2 combines with J gene TRBJ1-5, with D unresolved. CDR1 and CDR2 (germline): SGHAT, FQNNGV. This CDR3 contains 13 residues. The V and J ends lost 5 bases and 1 base respectively, with 6 bases between them. CDR3 sequence reads: CASSGKSNQPQHF. The CDR3 nucleotides read TGTGCCAGCAGCGGAAAGAGCAATCAGCCCCAGCATTTT. Using reference TRBV11-2 and TRBJ1-5 for the parts outside the CDR3, the full variable domain is EAGVAQSPRYKIIEKRQSVAFWCNPISGHATLYWYQQILGQGPKLLIQFQNNGVVDDSQLPKDRFSAERLKGVDSTLKIQPAKLEDSAVYLCASSGKSNQPQHFGDGTRLSIL.

The chain is built from TRBV30 and TRBJ2-1, with D possibly matching TRBD2 (5 bases). CDR1 and CDR2 (germline): GTSNPN, SVGIG (reference sequence). Trimming took 3 bases from V and 7 from J, leaving 10 bases between them. The CDR3 spans 12 residues. The DNA for the CDR3 is TGTGCCTGGAGAACCAGGAGGAATGAGCAGTTCTTC. This sequence encodes CAWRTRRNEQFF.

This chain links TRBV2 with TRBJ2-1, with 9 nucleotides matching TRBD2. Trimming at V came to 4 bases and at J to 6 bases, leaving 10 bases not matched to a gene. The CDR3 covers 16 residues. Germline CDR1 reads SNHLY; CDR2 reads FYNNEI. CDR3 amino acids: CASSAFIAGGSNEQFF. CDR3 bases: TGTGCCAGCAGTGCCTTTATCGCGGGAGGGTCCAATGAGCAGTTCTTC.

The chain recombines TRBV5-1 with TRBJ1-2; the match to TRBD1 covers 7 bases. The J segment lost 8 bases and the V segment lost 0 bases, leaving 10 bases of the junction unmatched. Germline assignment: CDR1 SGHRS and CDR2 YFSETQ. The CDR3 runs to 15 residues. CDR3 loop: CASSLGANRGAGYTF. CDR3 coding DNA: TGCGCCAGCAGCTTGGGGGCCAACAGGGGAGCAGGCTACACCTTC.

The gene calls are TRBV29-1 and TRBJ2-2; TRBD2 matches at 9 bases. This CDR3 spans 17 amino acids. Germline-derived CDR1 and CDR2 are SQVTM and ANQGSEA. The ends lost 6 bases at V and 4 bases at J; junction bases unmatched: 15. In DNA form, the CDR3 reads TGCAGCGTAGATACTAGCGGGCGGCCAACAGGCACCGGGGAGCTGTTTTTT. Its translation: CSVDTSGRPTGTGELFF.